The 14 T cell receptor beta chains below come from one sample, sequenced in a study of T cell repertoires in cytomegalovirus infection. TCRdb recomputed calls from the reads with MiXCR, one row per CDR3 protein. The sample shows 150,000 or so distinct CDR3 sequences, 20% to 25% of them seen only once. The material sequenced was PBMCs. These receptors were obtained from a human donor in good health (CMV status not recorded). Some clones in this sample may be carry-over from other donors' samples.

V and J are TRBV7-2 and TRBJ1-2; perhaps TRBD1 as D (6 bases). The germline CDR1 and CDR2 sequences are SGHTA and FQGNSA. This CDR3 spans 15 amino acids. V was shortened by 4 bases and J by 2 bases, with 14 bases between the two germline ends. Here the CDR3 DNA reads TGTGCCAGCAGCTCCCACAGGGTGGACAACTATGGCTACACCTTC. It is translated as CASSSHRVDNYGYTF.

This clonotype has a count of ten or more. V and J are TRBV7-2 and TRBJ2-2; D not resolved. CDR3 length: 16 residues. The V end lost 6 bases, the J end lost 5 bases, and 19 bases lay between the germline ends. CDR1 and CDR2 from the germline V gene are SGHTA and FQGNSA. The CDR3 region is CASSLLRALSTGELFF. CDR3 in DNA: TGTGCCAGCAGTCTGCTAAGGGCCCTGAGTACCGGGGAGCTGTTTTTT.

The CDR3 DNA reads as TGCGCCAGCAGACCAGCGGGAGGGCCGGGGAATGAGCAGTTCTTC. Its translation: CASRPAGGPGNEQFF. The V and J genes are TRBV5-1 and TRBJ2-1, with TRBD2 matching over 10 bases. CDR3 length: 15 residues. Germline V gene sequence: CDR1 SGHRS, CDR2 YFSETQ. The V gene end was trimmed by 5 bases and the J gene end by 7 bases; junction bases not matched to a gene: 9. Variable domain in full (rest from reference TRBV5-1 and TRBJ2-1): KAGVTQTPRYLIKTRGQQVTLSCSPISGHRSVSWYQQTPGQGLQFLFEYFSETQRNKGNFPGRFSGRQFSNSRSEMNVSTLELGDSALYLCASRPAGGPGNEQFFGPGTRLTVL.

This clonotype has a count of ten or more. This chain joins TRBV7-8 and TRBJ2-2; 8 bases line up with TRBD2. The germline gives CDR1 SGHVS, CDR2 FQNEAQ. V lost 3 bases to trimming and J lost 6 bases; unmatched junction nucleotides: 12. The CDR3 has 17 amino acids. The CDR3 sequence: CASSFVPGLEKAGELFF. CDR3 DNA sequence: TGTGCCAGCAGCTTTGTTCCGGGACTAGAGAAGGCCGGGGAGCTGTTTTTT.

A few counts support this clonotype. This chain connects TRBV19 to TRBJ2-3; 8 nucleotides agree with TRBD1. The CDR3 runs 15 residues. The germline V gene encodes CDR1 LNHDA and CDR2 SQIVND (reference sequence). With 7 bases clipped from V and 1 base from J, the junction kept 7 bases outside the gene matches. The CDR3 nucleotides are TGTGCCAGTAACCCACCGGGACAGGGCACAGATACGCAGTATTTT. Encoded protein: CASNPPGQGTDTQYF.

The genes are TRBV25-1 and TRBJ1-1; D is unclear. The CDR3 sequence is 14 residues long. The germline V gene encodes CDR1 MGHDK and CDR2 SYGVNS. V shed 0 bases and J shed 2 bases, with 7 bases lying between them. CDR3 DNA: TGTGCCAGCAGTGAATATCGGGCTAACACTGAAGCTTTCTTT. This encodes CASSEYRANTEAFF.

This clonotype was recorded only once. The junction departs from the called germline gene at one end, perhaps through a read error. Here the CDR3 reads CASSHSGTGLVDGYTF. CDR3 DNA: TGTGCCAGCAGTCACTCCGGGACAGGTCTGGTAGATGGCTACACCTTC. The chain combines TRBV6-5 with TRBJ1-2; TRBD1 aligns across 8 bases. The CDR3 extends over 16 amino acids. Germline V gives CDR1 MNHEY, CDR2 SVGAGI.

The chain couples TRBV20-1 to TRBJ1-5; the D is unclear. Germline V gene sequence: CDR1 DFQATT, CDR2 SNEGSKA (reference sequence). The CDR3 extends over 13 amino acids. Trimming cost V 0 bases and J 4 bases, with 7 bases left between them. CDR3 DNA sequence: TGCAGTGCTAGAGATCTGGGGAATCAGCCCCAGCATTTT. Encoded protein: CSARDLGNQPQHF.

This clonotype has a count of ten or more. This chain uses TRBV5-6 with TRBJ2-2, with a weak D call TRBD2 (5 bases). V lost 4 bases, J lost 6 bases, and 7 bases lay in between. Germline-derived CDR1 and CDR2 are SGHDT and YYEEEE. The CDR3 length is 12 residues. The CDR3 loop is CASSEGSGELFF. CDR3 DNA sequence: TGTGCCAGCAGCGAGGGATCCGGGGAGCTGTTTTTT.

This clonotype was seen a few times. The gene calls are TRBV20-1 and TRBJ2-5; 9 nucleotides agree with TRBD1. V dropped 4 bases and J dropped 5; count of bases not matched to a gene: 8. Germline CDR1 is DFQATT and CDR2 is SNEGSKA (reference sequence). The CDR3 length is 14 residues. The CDR3 nucleotides are TGCAGTGCTATAAACGACAGGGGGTGGGAGACCCAGTACTTC. This translates into CSAINDRGWETQYF.

The CDR3 bases are TGTGCCAGCAGCTTAACCGCGACAGGACCCTACAATGAGCAGTTCTTC. Amino acids: CASSLTATGPYNEQFF. The chain uses TRBV7-3 and TRBJ2-1; D might be TRBD1 (6 bases). The CDR3 runs 16 residues. Germline values: CDR1 SGHTA, CDR2 FQGTGA. Trimming pared 0 bases from V and 2 bases from J, leaving 11 bases between. Looking up the rest from reference TRBV7-3 and TRBJ2-1 gives the full variable domain: GAGVSQTPSNKVTEKGKYVELRCDPISGHTALYWYRQSLGQGPEFLIYFQGTGAADDSGLPNDRFFAVRPEGSVSTLKIQRTERGDSAVYLCASSLTATGPYNEQFFGPGTRLTVL.

Points on this clonotype: A much larger clone differs by one base, so this may be a read error. J is TRBJ2-7 and V is TRBV7-9; D tentatively fits TRBD1 or TRBD2 (6 bases each). The CDR3 spans 14 residues. The germline gives CDR1 SEHNR, CDR2 FQNEAQ (reference sequence). The CDR3 sequence: CDSSSSGGRYEQYF. The CDR3 DNA reads as TGTGACAGCAGCTCCTCCGGGGGCAGGTACGAGCAGTACTTC.

This clonotype turned up a few times. The chain combines TRBV20-1 with TRBJ2-7; 7 bases map to TRBD1. The CDR3 length is 15 residues. With V trimmed by 3 bases and J by 4 bases, 12 bases remained unmatched. Germline V CDR1 and CDR2: DFQATT, SNEGSKA (reference sequence). The CDR3, as DNA: TGCAGTGCTAGCGTCCGGCCAGGGGGAACATACGAGCAGTACTTC. It encodes CSASVRPGGTYEQYF.

The chain is built from TRBV19 and TRBJ2-1; 16 nucleotides match TRBD2. Trimming took 6 bases from V and 0 from J; bases not matched to a gene: 2. The germline V gene encodes CDR1 LNHDA and CDR2 SQIVND (reference sequence). This CDR3 region has 17 residues. DNA for the CDR3: TGTGCCAGTAGGGGGACTAGCGGGAGGGGCTCCTACAATGAGCAGTTCTTC. Translation: CASRGTSGRGSYNEQFF. The whole variable domain, filled in from reference TRBV19 and TRBJ2-1, reads DGGITQSPKYLFRKEGQNVTLSCEQNLNHDAMYWYRQDPGQGLRLIYYSQIVNDFQKGDIAEGYSVSREKKESFPLTVTSAQKNPTAFYLCASRGTSGRGSYNEQFFGPGTRLTVL.